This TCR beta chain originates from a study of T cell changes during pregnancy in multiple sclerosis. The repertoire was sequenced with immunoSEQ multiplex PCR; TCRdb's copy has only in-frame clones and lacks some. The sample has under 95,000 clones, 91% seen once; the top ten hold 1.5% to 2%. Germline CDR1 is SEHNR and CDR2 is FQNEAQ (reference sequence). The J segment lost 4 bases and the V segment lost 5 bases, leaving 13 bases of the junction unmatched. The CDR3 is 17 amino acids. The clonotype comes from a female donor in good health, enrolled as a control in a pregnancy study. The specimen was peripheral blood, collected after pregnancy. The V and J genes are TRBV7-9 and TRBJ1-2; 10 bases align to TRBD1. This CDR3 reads CASSPRDRGPEGYGYTF. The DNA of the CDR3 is TGTGCCAGCAGCCCTAGGGACAGGGGCCCTGAGGGCTATGGCTACACCTTC.